A selection of T cell receptor beta chains follows, all from one sample in a study of cytomegalovirus exposure and HLA in healthy donors. Data came from immunoSEQ multiplex PCR; TCRdb stores just in-frame clones and leaves some out. The sample holds just over 200,000 clones. Material: PBMCs. The receptor source for this set is a girl aged 2 to 9 in good health and CMV-seropositive. Each CDR3 is given with its conserved first and last residue. Fields, in order: J gene, V gene, D gene, CDR3 DNA, CDR3 protein. D genes are given only for firm matches.

TRBJ1-1 | TRBV6-5 | NA | TGTGCCAGCAGTCAATGGGGCCCCGAGAACACTGAAGCTTTCTTT | CASSQWGPENTEAFF
TRBJ2-3 | TRBV11-2 | TRBD2 | TGTGCCAGCAGCTTGGACCGGGGACTAAGGGCCACAGATACGCAGTATTTT | CASSLDRGLRATDTQYF
TRBJ2-3 | TRBV13 | TRBD2 | TGTGCCAGCAGCTTAAGGGAGGGCCCTACAGATACGCAGTATTTT | CASSLREGPTDTQYF
TRBJ1-5 | TRBV4-1 | NA | TGCGCCAGCAGCCACCATCGGGACAATCAGCCCCAGCATTTT | CASSHHRDNQPQHF
TRBJ1-1 | TRBV30 | TRBD1 | TGTGCCTGGAGTAATACGGGACAGGGCGTTTTGAACACTGAAGCTTTCTTT | CAWSNTGQGVLNTEAFF
TRBJ1-1 | TRBV27 | TRBD1 | TGTGCCAGCAGTTTAGGTGACAGGGGAGGAGCTGAAGCTTTCTTT | CASSLGDRGGAEAFF
TRBJ2-7 | TRBV4-1 | NA | TGCGCCAGCAGCCAAAGGCAGGGAGGTCAGCGCGAGCAGTACTTC | CASSQRQGGQREQYF
TRBJ2-5 | TRBV6-5 | TRBD1 | TGTGCCAGCAGAGACAGGGGGCGGGAGACCCAGTACTTC | CASRDRGRETQYF
TRBJ2-1 | TRBV15 | TRBD1 | TGTGCCACCAGCAGAGAGAGGGGACAGGGGAACACCTACAATGAGCAGTTCTTC | CATSRERGQGNTYNEQFF
TRBJ2-7 | TRBV5-4 | TRBD1 | TGTGCCAGCAGCCTCAGGGGGCATGGAGACGAGCAGTACTTC | CASSLRGHGDEQYF
TRBJ1-5 | TRBV6-6 | TRBD1 | TGTGCCAGCAGTAGAACAGGGGGATCCCAGCCCCAGCATTTT | CASSRTGGSQPQHF
TRBJ2-1 | TRBV11-3 | NA | TGTGCCAGCAGCTTAAGTCAGTACAATGAGCAGTTCTTC | CASSLSQYNEQFF
TRBJ2-5 | TRBV20-1 | NA | TGCAGTGCTAGGAGGGAGACCCAGTACTTC | CSARRETQYF
TRBJ2-3 | TRBV7-2 | NA | TGTGCCAGCAGCTTAGGCCCTCTAGGACAGAGCACAGATACGCAGTATTTT | CASSLGPLGQSTDTQYF
TRBJ2-1 | TRBV5-6 | TRBD2 | TGTGCCAGCGGACTAGCGGGATACAATGAGCAGTTCTTC | CASGLAGYNEQFF
TRBJ2-7 | TRBV5-4 | NA | TGTGCCAGCAGCCGAGGACAAAACAGGAACGAGCAGTACTTC | CASSRGQNRNEQYF
TRBJ2-7 | TRBV29-1 | TRBD1 | TGCAGCGTTGTAGAGGACAGGGCCTACGAGCAGTACTTC | CSVVEDRAYEQYF
TRBJ1-3 | TRBV28 | TRBD1 | TGTGCCAGCAGTTTACTAGGGGGCTTGACCATATATTTT | CASSLLGGLTIYF
TRBJ1-3 | TRBV10-3 | NA | TGTGCCATCAGCCCCCAGGTTATCTCTGGAAACACCATATATTTT | CAISPQVISGNTIYF
TRBJ2-1 | TRBV10-2 | TRBD1 | TGCGCCAGCAGCCAGGGACAGATTCGTGAGCAGTTCTTC | CASSQGQIREQFF
TRBJ1-5 | TRBV2 | NA | TGTGCCAGCAGTGGGGAGGGTCATCAGCCCCAGCATTTT | CASSGEGHQPQHF
TRBJ2-3 | TRBV21-1 | NA | TGTGCCAGCAGCAAAGTCCAGAAAACGGAGCGGGAAAGGGCAGATACGCAGTATTTT | CASSKVQKTERERADTQYF
TRBJ2-7 | TRBV5-6 | TRBD1 | TGTGCCAGCAGCTTAGATCCAGGGGGCCGGAACGAGCAGTACTTC | CASSLDPGGRNEQYF
TRBJ2-3 | TRBV2 | NA | TGTGCCAGCAGTGAAGGTCAGGGCAGGGGCACAGATACGCAGTATTTT | CASSEGQGRGTDTQYF
TRBJ1-5 | TRBV7-6 | TRBD1 | TGTGCCAGCAGCTTAGGCGGGACAGGAATCGAGCCCCAGCATTTT | CASSLGGTGIEPQHF
TRBJ1-4 | TRBV5-1 | NA | TGCGCCAGCAGCTTGGCCGGGGGGTCCCATAATGAAAAACTGTTTTTT | CASSLAGGSHNEKLFF